This paragraph reports one TCR beta chain. Its antigen is undetermined. This may be a read error: a much more frequent sequence differs by one nucleotide. The data stem from a study of T cells in Graves' hyperthyroidism and ophthalmopathy. Amplification of TCR beta CDR3 regions was performed using RNA transcripts as template. The primer set for the first-round RT-PCR of the TCR CDR3 was HTBI. One entry per CDR3 protein results from TCRdb running MiXCR on the multiplex PCR reads. The sample lists fewer than 650,000 distinct CDR3 sequences, about 15% seen once, with 5.8% in the top ten. Germline V gives CDR1 SGHTA, CDR2 FQGTGA. V was pared by 3 bases and J by 2 bases, with 14 bases between. CDR3 length: 16 residues. Findings and caveats of the study: Most thyroid clonotypes expanded above 0.001 appeared in blood too.

J is TRBJ2-1 and V is TRBV7-3; D remains unclear. The specimen sequenced was blood. This clonotype originated in a woman aged 30 to 39 with Graves' hyperthyroidism that later progressed to Graves' ophthalmopathy. CDR3 nucleotides: TGTGCCAGCAGCTTCCGGGCTTGGGAAGCCTACAATGAGCAGTTCTTC. Translation: CASSFRAWEAYNEQFF.